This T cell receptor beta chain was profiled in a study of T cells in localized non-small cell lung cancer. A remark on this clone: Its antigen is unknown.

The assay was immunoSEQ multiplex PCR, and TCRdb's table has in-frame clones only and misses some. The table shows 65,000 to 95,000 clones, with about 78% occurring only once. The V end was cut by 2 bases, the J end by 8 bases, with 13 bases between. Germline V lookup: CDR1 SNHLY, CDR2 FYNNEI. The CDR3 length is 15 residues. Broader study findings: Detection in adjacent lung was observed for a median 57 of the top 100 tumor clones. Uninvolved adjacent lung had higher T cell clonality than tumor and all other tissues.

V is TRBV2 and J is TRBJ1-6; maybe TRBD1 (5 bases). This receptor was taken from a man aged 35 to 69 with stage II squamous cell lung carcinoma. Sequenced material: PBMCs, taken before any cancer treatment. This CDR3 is CASSESGGVDSPLHF. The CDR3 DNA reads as TGTGCCAGCAGTGAAAGCGGAGGGGTCGATTCACCCCTCCACTTT. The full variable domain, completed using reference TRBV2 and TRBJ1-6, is EPEVTQTPSHQVTQMGQEVILRCVPISNHLYFYWYRQILGQKVEFLVSFYNNEISEKSEIFDDQFSVERPDGSNFTLKIRSTKLEDSAMYFCASSESGGVDSPLHFGNGTRLTVT.